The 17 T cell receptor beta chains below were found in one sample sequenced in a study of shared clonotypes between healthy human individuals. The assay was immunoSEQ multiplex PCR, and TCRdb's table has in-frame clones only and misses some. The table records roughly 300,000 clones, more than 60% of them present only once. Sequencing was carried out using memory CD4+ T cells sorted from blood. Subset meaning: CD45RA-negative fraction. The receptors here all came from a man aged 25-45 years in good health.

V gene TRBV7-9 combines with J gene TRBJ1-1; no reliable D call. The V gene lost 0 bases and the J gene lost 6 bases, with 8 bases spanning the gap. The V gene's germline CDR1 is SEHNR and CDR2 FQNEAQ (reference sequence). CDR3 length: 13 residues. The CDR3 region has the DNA TGTGCCAGCAGCTTAGCGTTCCAGGCTGAAGCTTTCTTT. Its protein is CASSLAFQAEAFF. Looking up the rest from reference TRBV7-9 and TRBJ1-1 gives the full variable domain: DTGVSQNPRHKITKRGQNVTFRCDPISEHNRLYWYRQTLGQGPEFLTYFQNEAQLEKSRLLSDRFSAERPKGSFSTLEIQRTEQGDSAMYLCASSLAFQAEAFFGQGTRLTVV.

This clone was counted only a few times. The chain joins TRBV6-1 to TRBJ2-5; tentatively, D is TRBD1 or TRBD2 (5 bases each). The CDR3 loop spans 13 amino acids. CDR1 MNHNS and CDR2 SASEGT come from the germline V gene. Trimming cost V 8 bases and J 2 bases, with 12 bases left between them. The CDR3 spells CASGTVTQETQYF. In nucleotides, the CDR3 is TGTGCCAGCGGGACCGTAACGCAAGAGACCCAGTACTTC.

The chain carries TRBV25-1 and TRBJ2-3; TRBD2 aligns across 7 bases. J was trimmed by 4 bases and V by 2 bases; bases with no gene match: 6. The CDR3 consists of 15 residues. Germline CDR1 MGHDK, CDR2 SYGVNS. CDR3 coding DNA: TGTGCCAGCAGTGAAGCGGGGAGGGCCTCAGATACGCAGTATTTT. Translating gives CASSEAGRASDTQYF.

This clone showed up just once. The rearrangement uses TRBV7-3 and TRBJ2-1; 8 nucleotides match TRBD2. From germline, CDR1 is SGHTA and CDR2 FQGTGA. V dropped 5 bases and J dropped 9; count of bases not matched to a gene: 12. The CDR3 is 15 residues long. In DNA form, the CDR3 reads TGTGCCAGCAGCCCTGGTAGCGGGAAAATAAGTGAGCAGTTCTTC. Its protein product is CASSPGSGKISEQFF.

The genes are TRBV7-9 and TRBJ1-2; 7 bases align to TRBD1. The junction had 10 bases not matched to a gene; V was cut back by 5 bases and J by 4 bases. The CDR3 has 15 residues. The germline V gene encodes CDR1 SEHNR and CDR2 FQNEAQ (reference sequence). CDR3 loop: CASSLDRAAAYGYTF. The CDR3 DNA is TGTGCCAGCAGCCTCGACAGGGCCGCGGCCTATGGCTACACCTTC.

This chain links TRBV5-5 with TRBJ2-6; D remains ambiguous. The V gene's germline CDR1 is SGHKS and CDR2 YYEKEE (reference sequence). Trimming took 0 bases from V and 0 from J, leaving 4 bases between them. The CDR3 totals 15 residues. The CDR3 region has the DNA TGTGCCAGCAGCTTGGGACACTCTGGGGCCAACGTCCTGACTTTC. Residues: CASSLGHSGANVLTF.

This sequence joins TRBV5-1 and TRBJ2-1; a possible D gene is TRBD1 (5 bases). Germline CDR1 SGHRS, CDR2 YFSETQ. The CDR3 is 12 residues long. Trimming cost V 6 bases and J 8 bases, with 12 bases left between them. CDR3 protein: CASTTQGHEQFF. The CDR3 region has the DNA TGCGCCAGCACCACCCAGGGCCATGAGCAGTTCTTC.

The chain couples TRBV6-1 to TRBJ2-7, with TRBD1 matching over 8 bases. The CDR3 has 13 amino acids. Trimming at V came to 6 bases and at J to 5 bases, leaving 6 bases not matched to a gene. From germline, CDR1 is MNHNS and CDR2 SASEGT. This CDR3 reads CASRRQGSDEQYF. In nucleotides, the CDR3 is TGTGCCAGCAGAAGACAGGGGAGCGACGAGCAGTACTTC.

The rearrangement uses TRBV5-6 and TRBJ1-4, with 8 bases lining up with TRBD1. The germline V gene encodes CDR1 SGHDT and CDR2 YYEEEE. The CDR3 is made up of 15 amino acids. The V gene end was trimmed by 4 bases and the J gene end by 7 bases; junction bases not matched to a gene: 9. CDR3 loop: CASSALTGVREKLFF. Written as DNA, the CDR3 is TGTGCCAGCAGCGCATTGACAGGGGTACGTGAAAAACTGTTTTTT. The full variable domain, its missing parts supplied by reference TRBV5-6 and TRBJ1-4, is DAGVTQSPTHLIKTRGQQVTLRCSPKSGHDTVSWYQQALGQGPQFIFQYYEEEERQRGNFPDRFSGHQFPNYSSELNVNALLLGDSALYLCASSALTGVREKLFFGSGTQLSVL.

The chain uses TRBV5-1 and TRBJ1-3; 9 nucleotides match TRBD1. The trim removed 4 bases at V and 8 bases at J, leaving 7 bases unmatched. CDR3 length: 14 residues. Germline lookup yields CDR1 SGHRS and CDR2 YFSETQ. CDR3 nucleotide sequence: TGCGCCAGCAGCGAGACAGGGGGGATGGACACCATATATTTT. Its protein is CASSETGGMDTIYF.

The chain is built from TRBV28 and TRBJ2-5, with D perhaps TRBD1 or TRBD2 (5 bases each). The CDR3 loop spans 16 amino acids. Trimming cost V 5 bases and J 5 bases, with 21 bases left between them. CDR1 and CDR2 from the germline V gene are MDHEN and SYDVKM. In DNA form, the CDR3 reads TGTGCCAGCAGTCCATCGGTCCCCGGGGCAGGGGAGACCCAGTACTTC. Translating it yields CASSPSVPGAGETQYF.

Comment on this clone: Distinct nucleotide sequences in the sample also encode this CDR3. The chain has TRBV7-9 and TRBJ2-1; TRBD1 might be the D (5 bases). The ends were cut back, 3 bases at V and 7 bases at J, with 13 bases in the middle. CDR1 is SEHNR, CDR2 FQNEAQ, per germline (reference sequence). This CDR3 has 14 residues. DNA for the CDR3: TGTGCCAGCAGCTTCCGGACGGCAGGGAATGAGCAGTTCTTC. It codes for CASSFRTAGNEQFF.

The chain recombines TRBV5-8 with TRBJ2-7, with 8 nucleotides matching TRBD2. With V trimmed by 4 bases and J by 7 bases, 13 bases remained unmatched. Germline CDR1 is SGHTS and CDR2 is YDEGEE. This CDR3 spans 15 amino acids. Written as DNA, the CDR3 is TGTGCCAGCAGCCCGTCCGGGACTAGAAGGGGTGAGCAGTACTTC. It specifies CASSPSGTRRGEQYF. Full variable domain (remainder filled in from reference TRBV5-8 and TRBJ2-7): EAGVTQSPTHLIKTRGQQATLRCSPISGHTSVYWYQQALGLGLQFLLWYDEGEERNRGNFPPRFSGRQFPNYSSELNVNALELEDSALYLCASSPSGTRRGEQYFGPGTRLTVT.

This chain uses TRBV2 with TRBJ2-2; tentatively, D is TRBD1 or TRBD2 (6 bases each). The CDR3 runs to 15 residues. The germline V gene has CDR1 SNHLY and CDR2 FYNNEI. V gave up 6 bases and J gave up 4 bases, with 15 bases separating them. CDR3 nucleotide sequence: TGTGCCAGCAGGAACAGGGACTCGGGCACCGGGGAGCTGTTTTTT. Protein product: CASRNRDSGTGELFF.

CDR3 sequence: CASSDLYNEQFF. Written as DNA, the CDR3 is TGCGCCAGCAGTGACTTGTACAATGAGCAGTTCTTC. The rearrangement links TRBV10-1 to TRBJ2-1, with unresolved D. Germline V gene lookup returns CDR1 WNHNN and CDR2 SYGVQD (reference sequence). Trimming took off 3 bases at V and 4 bases at J, with 4 bases between the two ends. CDR3 size: 12 residues.

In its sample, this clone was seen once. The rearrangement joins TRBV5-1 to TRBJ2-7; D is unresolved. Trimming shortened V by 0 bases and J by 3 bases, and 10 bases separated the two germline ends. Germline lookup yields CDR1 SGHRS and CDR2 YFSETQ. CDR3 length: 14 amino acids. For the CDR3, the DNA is TGCGCCAGCAGCTTGGAGACCAGAATCTACGAGCAGTACTTC. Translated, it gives CASSLETRIYEQYF. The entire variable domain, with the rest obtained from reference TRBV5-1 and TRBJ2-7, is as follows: KAGVTQTPRYLIKTRGQQVTLSCSPISGHRSVSWYQQTPGQGLQFLFEYFSETQRNKGNFPGRFSGRQFSNSRSEMNVSTLELGDSALYLCASSLETRIYEQYFGPGTRLTVT.

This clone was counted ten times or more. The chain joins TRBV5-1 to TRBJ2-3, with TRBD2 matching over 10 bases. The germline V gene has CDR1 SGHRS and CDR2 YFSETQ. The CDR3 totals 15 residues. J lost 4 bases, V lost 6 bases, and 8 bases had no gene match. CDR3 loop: CASMNQAGGADTQYF. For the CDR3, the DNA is TGCGCCAGCATGAACCAAGCGGGAGGGGCAGATACGCAGTATTTT. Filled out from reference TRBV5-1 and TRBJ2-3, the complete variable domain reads KAGVTQTPRYLIKTRGQQVTLSCSPISGHRSVSWYQQTPGQGLQFLFEYFSETQRNKGNFPGRFSGRQFSNSRSEMNVSTLELGDSALYLCASMNQAGGADTQYFGPGTRLTVL.